This section outlines one T cell receptor (beta chain) sequence together with its context. Its antigen remains unidentified. Generated by immunoSEQ multiplex PCR, the TCRdb table keeps only in-frame clones and is missing some. The sample holds fewer than 25,000 clones, about 87% seen once. Germline V lookup: CDR1 SGHRS, CDR2 YFSETQ. This CDR3 has 16 amino acids. V shed 4 bases and J shed 0 bases, with 16 bases lying between them. This entry comes from a study of monozygotic twins with cystic fibrosis. Study-wide findings and caveats: Monozygotic CF twin pairs shared significantly more nucleotide-identical clonotypes than unrelated CF individuals did.

This rearrangement joins TRBV5-1 to TRBJ2-5, with no clear D. The sequenced material came from blood. The origin of this receptor is a woman aged 25 to 39 with cystic fibrosis. CDR3 sequence: CASSPTVGGNQETQYF. The CDR3 DNA reads as TGCGCCAGCAGCCCCACGGTTGGCGGAAACCAAGAGACCCAGTACTTC.